This T cell receptor (beta chain) originates from a study of T cell changes during pregnancy in multiple sclerosis. The assay was immunoSEQ multiplex PCR, and TCRdb's table has in-frame clones only and misses some. Found here are 100,000 or so clones, roughly 92% of them singletons; the top ten hold about 3%. The CDR3 extends over 18 amino acids. Deletions cut 2 bases from V and 3 bases from J, with 17 bases between. Germline CDR1 and CDR2: MGHRA and YSYEKL. This material consisted of peripheral blood, taken after pregnancy. The rearrangement links TRBV4-1 to TRBJ2-6; D might be TRBD1 (5 bases). The origin of this receptor is a female donor with multiple sclerosis, enrolled in a pregnancy study. The CDR3 sequence: CASSQNQGTRYGANVLTF. In nucleotides, the CDR3 is TGCGCCAGCAGCCAAAACCAGGGCACCCGATATGGGGCCAACGTCCTGACTTTC.